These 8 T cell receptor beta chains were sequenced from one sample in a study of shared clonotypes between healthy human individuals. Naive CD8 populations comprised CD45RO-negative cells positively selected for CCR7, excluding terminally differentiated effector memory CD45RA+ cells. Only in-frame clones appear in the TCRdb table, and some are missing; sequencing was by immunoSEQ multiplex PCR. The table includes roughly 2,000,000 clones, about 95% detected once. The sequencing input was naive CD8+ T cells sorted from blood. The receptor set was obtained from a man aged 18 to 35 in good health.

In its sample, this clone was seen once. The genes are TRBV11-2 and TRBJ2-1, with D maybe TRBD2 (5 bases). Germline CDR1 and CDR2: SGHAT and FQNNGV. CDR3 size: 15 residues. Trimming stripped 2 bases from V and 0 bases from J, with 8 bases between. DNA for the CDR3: TGTGCCAGCAGCTTACTAGCAGACTCCTACAATGAGCAGTTCTTC. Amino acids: CASSLLADSYNEQFF. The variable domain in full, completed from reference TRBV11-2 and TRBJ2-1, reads EAGVAQSPRYKIIEKRQSVAFWCNPISGHATLYWYQQILGQGPKLLIQFQNNGVVDDSQLPKDRFSAERLKGVDSTLKIQPAKLEDSAVYLCASSLLADSYNEQFFGPGTRLTVL.

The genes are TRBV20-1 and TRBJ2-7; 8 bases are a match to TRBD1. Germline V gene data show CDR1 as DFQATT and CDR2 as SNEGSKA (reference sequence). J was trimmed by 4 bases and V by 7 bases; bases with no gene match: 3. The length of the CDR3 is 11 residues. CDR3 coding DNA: TGCAGTGTTGGACAGGGTTACGAGCAGTACTTC. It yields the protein CSVGQGYEQYF.

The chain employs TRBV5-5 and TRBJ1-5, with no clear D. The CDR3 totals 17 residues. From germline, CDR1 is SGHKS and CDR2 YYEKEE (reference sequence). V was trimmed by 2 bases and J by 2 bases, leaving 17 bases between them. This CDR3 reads CASSFSGTPGGNQPQHF. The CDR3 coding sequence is TGTGCCAGCAGCTTTTCAGGAACCCCGGGAGGCAATCAGCCCCAGCATTTT.

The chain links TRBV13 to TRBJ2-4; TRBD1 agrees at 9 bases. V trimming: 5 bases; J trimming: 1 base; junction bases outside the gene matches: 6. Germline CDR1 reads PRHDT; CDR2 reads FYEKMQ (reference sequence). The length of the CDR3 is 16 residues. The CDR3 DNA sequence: TGTGCCAGCAGCCACCGGACAGGGGAGGCCAAAAACATTCAGTACTTC. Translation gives CASSHRTGEAKNIQYF.

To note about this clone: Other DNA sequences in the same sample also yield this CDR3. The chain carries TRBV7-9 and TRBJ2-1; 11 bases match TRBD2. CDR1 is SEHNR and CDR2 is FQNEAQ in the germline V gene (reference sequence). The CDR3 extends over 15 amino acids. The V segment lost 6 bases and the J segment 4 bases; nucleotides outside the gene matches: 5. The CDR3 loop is CASSSGLAEYNEQFF. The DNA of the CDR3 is TGTGCCAGCAGTTCGGGACTAGCGGAATACAATGAGCAGTTCTTC.

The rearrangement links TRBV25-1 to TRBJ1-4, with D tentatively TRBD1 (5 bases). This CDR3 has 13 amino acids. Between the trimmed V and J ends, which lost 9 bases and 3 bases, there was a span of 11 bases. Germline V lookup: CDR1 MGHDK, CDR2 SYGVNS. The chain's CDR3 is CASHRTANEKLFF. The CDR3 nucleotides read TGTGCCAGTCACAGGACCGCTAATGAAAAACTGTTTTTT. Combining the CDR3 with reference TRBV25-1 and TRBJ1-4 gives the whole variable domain EADIYQTPRYLVIGTGKKITLECSQTMGHDKMYWYQQDPGMELHLIHYSYGVNSTEKGDLSSESTVSRIRTEHFPLTLESARPSHTSQYLCASHRTANEKLFFGSGTQLSVL.

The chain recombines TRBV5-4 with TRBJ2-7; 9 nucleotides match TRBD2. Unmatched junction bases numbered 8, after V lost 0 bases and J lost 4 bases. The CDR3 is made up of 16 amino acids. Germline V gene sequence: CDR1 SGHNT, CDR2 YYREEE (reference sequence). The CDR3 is CASSLEGGRAVYEQYF. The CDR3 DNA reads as TGTGCCAGCAGCTTGGAGGGCGGGAGGGCCGTATACGAGCAGTACTTC.

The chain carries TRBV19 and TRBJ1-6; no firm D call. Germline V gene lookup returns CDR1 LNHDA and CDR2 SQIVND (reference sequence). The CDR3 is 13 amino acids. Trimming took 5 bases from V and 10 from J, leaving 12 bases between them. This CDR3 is CASSARHESPLHF. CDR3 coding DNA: TGTGCCAGTAGTGCCCGACACGAGTCACCCCTCCACTTT.